The 28 T cell receptor beta chains given below trace back to one sample, sequenced in a study of CD8+ T cells in alopecia areata. Isolated RNA was reverse transcribed into cDNA used as the sequencing template. Produced via immunoSEQ multiplex PCR; TCRdb's table is partial and in-frame only. The data show 200,000 to 250,000 clones, around 62% seen once. The source was CD4+ T cells sorted from blood, collected at week 0. Every receptor here comes from a human donor with alopecia areata.

The gene calls are TRBV5-1 and TRBJ2-5; the D gene is possibly TRBD2 (5 bases). Trimming took off 4 bases at V and 1 base at J, with 14 bases between the two ends. The germline V gene encodes CDR1 SGHRS and CDR2 YFSETQ. This CDR3 comprises 15 residues. The CDR3 bases are TGCGCCAGCAGCCTTGAGGGCAGGACCCAAGAGACCCAGTACTTC. Its protein product is CASSLEGRTQETQYF.

V is TRBV2 and J is TRBJ1-5; D unresolved. The CDR3 sequence is 9 residues long. From germline, CDR1 is SNHLY and CDR2 FYNNEI. V lost 9 bases, J lost 9 bases, and 6 bases lay in between. The CDR3 reads CASGRPQHF. In DNA form, the CDR3 reads TGTGCCAGTGGTCGGCCCCAGCATTTT.

The chain carries TRBV11-1 and TRBJ2-5, with D perhaps given as TRBD1 or TRBD2 (5 bases each). The DNA end is more similar to TRBJ2-7, so the J call may be wrong. Germline V gene sequence: CDR1 SGHAT, CDR2 FQDESV (reference sequence). The CDR3 loop spans 13 amino acids. The CDR3 sequence: CASSPRGGGEQYF. DNA of the CDR3: TGTGCCAGCAGCCCCCGTGGGGGTGGCGAGCAGTACTTC.

The table lists this clone with a count of one. An end of the junction does not agree with germline; a read error may underlie this. The chain uses TRBV5-4 and TRBJ2-5, with 8 bases that match TRBD1. From germline, CDR1 is SGHNT and CDR2 YYREEE (reference sequence). The CDR3 runs 13 residues. CDR3: CASTLDREETQYF. For the CDR3, the DNA is TGTGCCAGCACCTTGGACAGGGAGGAGACCCAGTACTTC.

V and J are TRBV30 and TRBJ2-7; 11 bases map to TRBD2. V lost 4 bases and J lost 0; bases outside the gene matches: 14. CDR3 length: 18 amino acids. In germline, CDR1 is GTSNPN, CDR2 SVGIG (reference sequence). The CDR3 loop reads CAWNLRLAGLSPSYEQYF. The DNA of the CDR3 is TGTGCCTGGAATTTACGACTAGCGGGACTTTCACCCTCCTACGAGCAGTACTTC.

The V and J genes are TRBV29-1 and TRBJ2-5, with D perhaps matching TRBD1 (6 bases). The CDR3 sequence is 11 residues long. Per the germline V gene, CDR1 is SQVTM and CDR2 is ANQGSEA. V was cut by 7 bases and J by 2 bases, with 8 bases left in between. The CDR3 nucleotides read TGCAGCGGAGGACAGCAAGAGACCCAGTACTTC. Translation gives CSGGQQETQYF.

The V call is TRBV19, the J call TRBJ1-1; no firm D call. Looked up from germline, CDR1 is LNHDA and CDR2 is SQIVND (reference sequence). This CDR3 comprises 15 residues. The V end was cut by 2 bases, the J end by 1 base, with 11 bases between. The CDR3: CASSIIQPQNTEAFF. The CDR3 DNA follows: TGTGCCAGTAGTATAATACAGCCACAGAACACTGAAGCTTTCTTT.

This rearrangement joins TRBV6-5 to TRBJ1-4, with no clear D. Germline CDR1 and CDR2: MNHEY and SVGAGI. V shed 0 bases and J shed 0 bases, with 5 bases lying between them. The CDR3 is 15 amino acids. CDR3 DNA: TGTGCCAGCAGTTACTCGGCAGCAACTAATGAAAAACTGTTTTTT. Translating it yields CASSYSAATNEKLFF.

The V and J genes are TRBV7-2 and TRBJ2-3; maybe TRBD2 (5 bases). CDR1 SGHTA and CDR2 FQGNSA come from the germline V gene. The CDR3 runs to 15 residues. V lost 3 bases and J lost 0, with 10 bases in between. The CDR3 reads CASSLNPGSTDTQYF. Written as DNA, the CDR3 is TGTGCCAGCAGCTTGAACCCGGGAAGCACAGATACGCAGTATTTT.

This clone has just a few counts. This chain connects TRBV4-1 to TRBJ1-2; 9 positions match TRBD1. CDR1 and CDR2 from the germline V gene are MGHRA and YSYEKL. Trimming took 5 bases from V and 6 from J; bases not matched to a gene: 7. The CDR3 covers 14 residues. In DNA form, the CDR3 reads TGCGCCAGCAGCACCACAGGGGGCTGGGATGGCTACACCTTC. This gives the protein CASSTTGGWDGYTF.

The chain is built from TRBV10-3 and TRBJ1-2, with D maybe TRBD1 (5 bases). Germline CDR1 ENHRY, CDR2 SYGVKD. V was cut by 0 bases and J by 8 bases, with 7 bases left in between. The CDR3 length is 12 residues. The CDR3 reads CAISESAGGYTF. The DNA for the CDR3 is TGTGCCATCAGTGAGTCGGCAGGGGGCTACACCTTC.

This chain connects TRBV2 to TRBJ2-1; D unclear. V dropped 7 bases and J dropped 6 bases, with 22 bases sitting between them. This CDR3 has 16 residues. Germline V gene lookup returns CDR1 SNHLY and CDR2 FYNNEI. CDR3 coding DNA: TGTGCCAGCATCGAATTACTGGGCGTCCGAGGCAATGAGCAGTTCTTC. Amino acids: CASIELLGVRGNEQFF.

The V gene is TRBV18, the J gene TRBJ1-2; D gene uncertain. The germline V gene has CDR1 KGHSH and CDR2 LQKENI. Trimming stripped 0 bases from V and 1 base from J, with 12 bases between. The CDR3 is 16 residues long. CDR3 DNA: TGTGCCAGCTCACCACCGAGTCTCGGCGATAACTATGGCTACACCTTC. Its protein is CASSPPSLGDNYGYTF. Full variable domain (outside the CDR3, taken from reference TRBV18 and TRBJ1-2): NAGVMQNPRHLVRRRGQEARLRCSPMKGHSHVYWYRQLPEEGLKFMVYLQKENIIDESGMPKERFSAEFPKEGPSILRIQQVVRGDSAAYFCASSPPSLGDNYGYTFGSGTRLTVV.

The J gene is TRBJ2-7, the V gene TRBV2; D remains unclear. In germline, CDR1 is SNHLY, CDR2 FYNNEI. The CDR3 loop spans 11 amino acids. V was pared by 6 bases and J by 4 bases, with 7 bases between. The CDR3 spells CASSPKYEQYF. The CDR3 bases are TGTGCCAGCAGCCCGAAATACGAGCAGTACTTC.

This chain uses TRBV27 with TRBJ1-2; D gene uncertain. This CDR3 has 14 residues. V was trimmed by 3 bases and J by 5 bases, leaving 13 bases between them. Germline-derived CDR1 and CDR2 are MNHEY and SMNVEV (reference sequence). CDR3 in amino acids: CASSFNDGEYGYTF. In DNA form, the CDR3 reads TGTGCCAGCAGTTTCAACGACGGAGAGTATGGCTACACCTTC.

In this sample, this clone turned up many times. This chain joins TRBV11-2 and TRBJ1-1; D call uncertain. Germline-derived CDR1 and CDR2 are SGHAT and FQNNGV. V lost 3 bases to trimming and J lost 10 bases, with 12 bases between them. The CDR3 runs 12 residues. In DNA form, the CDR3 reads TGTGCCAGCAGCTTCGCATCCAAGGCAGCTTTCTTT. Translated: CASSFASKAAFF.

The sample holds a few counts of this clone. The chain uses TRBV29-1 and TRBJ2-4; a weak D match, TRBD2 (6 bases). The CDR3 runs to 14 residues. CDR1 is SQVTM, CDR2 ANQGSEA, per germline. The germline V and J ends were trimmed by 0 bases and 6 bases, with 12 bases remaining between them. For the CDR3, the DNA is TGCAGCGTTGAAGAAGGGAAAGCGGGAAACATTCAGTACTTC. As protein: CSVEEGKAGNIQYF.

This clone was observed a few times. The CDR3 reads CASSPTINPARTFNTGELFF. In DNA form, the CDR3 reads TGTGCCAGCTCACCAACAATCAACCCGGCCAGGACTTTTAACACCGGGGAGCTGTTTTTT. The V and J genes are TRBV18 and TRBJ2-2; perhaps TRBD2 as D (5 bases). Germline V lookup: CDR1 KGHSH, CDR2 LQKENI. The V end was cut by 2 bases, the J end by 2 bases, with 24 bases between. The CDR3 runs to 20 residues.

This clone was detected only a few times. The chain recombines TRBV5-4 with TRBJ2-1, with D uncertain. This CDR3 contains 15 residues. V shed 4 bases and J shed 0 bases, with 11 bases lying between them. CDR1 and CDR2 from the germline V gene are SGHNT and YYREEE (reference sequence). The CDR3, as DNA: TGTGCCAGCAGCCGGACCACCAGCTCCTACAATGAGCAGTTCTTC. It encodes CASSRTTSSYNEQFF.

This rearrangement joins TRBV30 to TRBJ2-2; 8 positions agree with TRBD2. The CDR3 extends over 14 amino acids. Germline assignment: CDR1 GTSNPN and CDR2 SVGIG (reference sequence). The V segment lost 8 bases and the J segment 2 bases; nucleotides outside the gene matches: 7. The CDR3 reads CAGAGGLNTGELFF. The CDR3, as DNA: TGTGCCGGGGCGGGGGGCTTAAACACCGGGGAGCTGTTTTTT.

The rearrangement uses TRBV5-6 and TRBJ2-7; TRBD1 aligns across 9 bases. The germline gives CDR1 SGHDT, CDR2 YYEEEE. The junction had 2 bases not matched to a gene; V was cut back by 4 bases and J by 3 bases. The CDR3 consists of 13 residues. The CDR3 protein is CASSKDRGYEQYF. In DNA form, the CDR3 reads TGTGCCAGCAGCAAGGACAGGGGCTACGAGCAGTACTTC.

The rearrangement joins TRBV2 to TRBJ2-7; D uncertain. The CDR3 covers 13 residues. Germline CDR1 reads SNHLY; CDR2 reads FYNNEI. V lost 1 base and J 2 bases, leaving 6 bases between the germline ends. The CDR3 DNA is TGTGCCAGCAGTGAAGACGGTGCCTACGAGCAGTACTTC. Translated: CASSEDGAYEQYF. The full variable domain, in which reference TRBV2 and TRBJ2-7 provide the parts outside the CDR3, is EPEVTQTPSHQVTQMGQEVILRCVPISNHLYFYWYRQILGQKVEFLVSFYNNEISEKSEIFDDQFSVERPDGSNFTLKIRSTKLEDSAMYFCASSEDGAYEQYFGPGTRLTVT.

V usage is TRBV30 and J usage is TRBJ2-4; possible D gene TRBD1, 5 bases. The CDR3 sequence is 13 residues long. V dropped 2 bases and J dropped 7 bases, with 12 bases sitting between them. Germline values: CDR1 GTSNPN, CDR2 SVGIG (reference sequence). The CDR3 DNA follows: TGTGCCTGGAGTTTCACGACAGTGAACATTCAGTACTTC. This encodes CAWSFTTVNIQYF.

There are a few counts of this clone. The chain carries TRBV4-1 and TRBJ2-3; possibly TRBD2 for D (5 bases). The CDR3 runs 16 residues. Germline V lookup: CDR1 MGHRA, CDR2 YSYEKL. V lost 1 base and J 5 bases, leaving 16 bases between the germline ends. The CDR3 region is CASSQVGRLRGDTQYF. CDR3 nucleotide sequence: TGCGCCAGCAGCCAAGTGGGGAGACTCCGGGGAGATACGCAGTATTTT.

J is TRBJ2-2 and V is TRBV4-1; 9 bases fit TRBD2. After removal of 6 bases from V and 0 bases from J, the junction contained 8 bases not matched to a gene. The CDR3 has 17 residues. From germline, CDR1 is MGHRA and CDR2 YSYEKL. The CDR3 reads CASRNLAGYANTGELFF. In nucleotides, the CDR3 is TGCGCCAGCAGAAATCTAGCGGGGTACGCGAACACCGGGGAGCTGTTTTTT.

This clone was detected once. V and J are TRBV30 and TRBJ2-5, with 10 positions matching TRBD2. V lost 2 bases, J lost 5 bases, and 2 bases stayed unmatched. This CDR3 is 13 amino acids long. CDR1 is GTSNPN and CDR2 is SVGIG in the germline V gene (reference sequence). The CDR3 DNA reads TGTGCCTGGAGTTCAGCGGGAGGGGAGACCCAGTACTTC. Amino acids: CAWSSAGGETQYF.

The rearrangement uses TRBV30 and TRBJ2-7; 7 bases are a match to TRBD1. CDR3 length equals 12 residues. Trimming removed 7 bases from V and 2 bases from J; junction bases left unmatched: 5. The germline gives CDR1 GTSNPN, CDR2 SVGIG (reference sequence). The CDR3 sequence: CAYRQGAYEQYF. The CDR3 DNA follows: TGTGCCTACCGACAGGGCGCCTACGAGCAGTACTTC.

The rearrangement uses TRBV10-3 and TRBJ2-7, with 8 bases identical to TRBD1. J gave up 6 bases and V 6 bases, and 4 bases lay outside the gene matches. The CDR3 is 12 residues long. Germline V gene data show CDR1 as ENHRY and CDR2 as SYGVKD. The CDR3 DNA sequence: TGTGCCATCAGGGAGGACAGGGTCGAGCAGTACTTC. Translating gives CAIREDRVEQYF.